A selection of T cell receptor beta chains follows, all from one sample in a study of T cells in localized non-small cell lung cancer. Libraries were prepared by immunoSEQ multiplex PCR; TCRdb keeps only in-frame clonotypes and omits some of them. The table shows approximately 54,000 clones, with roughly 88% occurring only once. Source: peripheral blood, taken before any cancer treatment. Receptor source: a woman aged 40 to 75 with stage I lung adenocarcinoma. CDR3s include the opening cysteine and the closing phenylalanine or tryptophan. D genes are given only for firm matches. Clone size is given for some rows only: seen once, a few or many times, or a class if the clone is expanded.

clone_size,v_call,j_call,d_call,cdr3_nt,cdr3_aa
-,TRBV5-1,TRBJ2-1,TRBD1,TGCGCCAGCAGCTCCGGGACAGGGGTAAATGAGCAGTTCTTC,CASSSGTGVNEQFF
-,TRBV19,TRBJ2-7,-,TGTGCCAGTAGTGCCCGGCAGGGCCGCTACGAGCAGTACTTC,CASSARQGRYEQYF
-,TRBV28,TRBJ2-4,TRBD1,TGTGCCAGCAGTTTTCGAAGAGACAGGGGCGCTAACATTCAGTACTTC,CASSFRRDRGANIQYF
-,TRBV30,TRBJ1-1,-,TGTGCCTGGAGGGGGGTTTGGAACACTGAAGCTTTCTTT,CAWRGVWNTEAFF
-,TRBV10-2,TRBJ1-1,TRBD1,TGCGCCAGCAGGACAGGGGGGGCCTCGAACACTGAAGCTTTCTTT,CASRTGGASNTEAFF
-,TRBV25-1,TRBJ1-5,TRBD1,TGTGCCAGCTGTGACAGGGAAGCCCTCTATAGCAATCAGCCCCAGCATTTT,CASCDREALYSNQPQHF
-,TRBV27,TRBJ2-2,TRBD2,TGTGCCAGCAGACTAGCGGGGGGCACCGGGGAGCTGTTTTTT,CASRLAGGTGELFF
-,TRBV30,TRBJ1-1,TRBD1,TGTGCCTGGGCTGACAGGGGAGACACTGAAGCTTTCTTT,CAWADRGDTEAFF
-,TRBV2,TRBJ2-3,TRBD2,TGTGCCAGCAGTGAGGAGCGGGGGGGATGGACAGATACGCAGTATTTT,CASSEERGGWTDTQYF
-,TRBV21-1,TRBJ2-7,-,TGTGCCAGCAGCAAAGCGGGACAGGGGGTCGCCTACGAGCAGTACTTC,CASSKAGQGVAYEQYF
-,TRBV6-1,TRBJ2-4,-,TGTGCCAGCAGTGAACCCAGAAAAAACATTCAGTACTTC,CASSEPRKNIQYF
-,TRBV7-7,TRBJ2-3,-,TGTGCCAGCAGCTTAGGGGTCCCAGATACGCAGTATTTT,CASSLGVPDTQYF
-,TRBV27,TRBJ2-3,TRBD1,TGTGCCAGCACAATTGGGACAGGGGGCCCAGATACGCAGTATTTT,CASTIGTGGPDTQYF
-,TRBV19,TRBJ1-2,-,TGTGCCAGTAGTATACAACAGTACTATGGCTACACCTTC,CASSIQQYYGYTF
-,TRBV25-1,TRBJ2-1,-,TGTGCCAGTTCAGGGGCCGCTATGGACAATGAGCAGTTCTTC,CASSGAAMDNEQFF
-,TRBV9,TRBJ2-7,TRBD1,TGTGCCAGCAGCACGACAGGGTTCCACGAGCAGTACTTC,CASSTTGFHEQYF
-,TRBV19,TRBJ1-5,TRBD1,TGTGCCAGTAGTATTCGGGACAGAGATCAGCCCCAGCATTTT,CASSIRDRDQPQHF
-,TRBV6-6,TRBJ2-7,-,TGTGCCAGCAGAACTGTACCCCCCTCCTACGAGCAGTACTTC,CASRTVPPSYEQYF
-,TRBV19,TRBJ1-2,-,TGTGCCAGTAGTATAGAGAACCCTGTCTTCTATGGCTACACCTTC,CASSIENPVFYGYTF
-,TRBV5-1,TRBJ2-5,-,TGCGCCAGCAGCTTGGGGGGGCCCAGCCTCGGAGAGACCCAGTACTTC,CASSLGGPSLGETQYF
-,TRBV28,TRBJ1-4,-,TGTGCCAGCAGCCCCGGGCCGACCGAAAAACTGTTTTTT,CASSPGPTEKLFF
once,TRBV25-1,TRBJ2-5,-,TGTGCCAGCAGTATGTTGGAGGGGTTACAAGAGACCCAGTACTTC,CASSMLEGLQETQYF
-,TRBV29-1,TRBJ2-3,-,TGCAGCGTTGAAGTAGCGGCTACAGATACGCAGTATTTT,CSVEVAATDTQYF
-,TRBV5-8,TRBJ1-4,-,TGTGCCAGCAGCTCGGGACGGACTAGGGGTGAAAAACTGTTTTTT,CASSSGRTRGEKLFF
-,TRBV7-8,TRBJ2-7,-,TGTGCCAGCAGCTTCGGGGCGGTAACCTACGAGCAGTACTTC,CASSFGAVTYEQYF
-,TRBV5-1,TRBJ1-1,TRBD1,TGCGCCAGCAGCGCCACGGGACAGGCGAACACTGAAGCTTTCTTT,CASSATGQANTEAFF
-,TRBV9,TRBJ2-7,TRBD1,TGTGCCAGCAGCGTAGTGGGACAGGGAGGCGAGCAGTACTTC,CASSVVGQGGEQYF
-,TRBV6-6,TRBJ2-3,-,TGTGCCAGCAGTTACTTAGGGATGAGTACAGATACGCAGTATTTT,CASSYLGMSTDTQYF
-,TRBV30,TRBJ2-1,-,TGTGCCTGGAGTGTACTGCACGTCAGCTCCTACAATGAGCAGTTCTTC,CAWSVLHVSSYNEQFF
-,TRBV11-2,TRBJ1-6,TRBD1,TGTGCCAGCAGCTTAGGGACAGGGAGCTTACTATCACCCCTCCACTTT,CASSLGTGSLLSPLHF
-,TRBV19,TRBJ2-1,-,TGTGCCAGTAGTATGACTTGGTATGAGCAGTTCTTC,CASSMTWYEQFF
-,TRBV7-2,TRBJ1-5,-,TGTGCCAGCAGCTTATCAGGAAGGGGACAGCCCCAGCATTTT,CASSLSGRGQPQHF
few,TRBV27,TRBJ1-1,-,TGTGCCAGCAGTTTATCCCGGGACACCACTGAAGCTTTCTTT,CASSLSRDTTEAFF
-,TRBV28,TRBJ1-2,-,TGTGCCAGCACCAGCTCGGGGAACTATGGCTACACCTTC,CASTSSGNYGYTF
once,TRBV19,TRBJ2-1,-,TGTGCCAGTAGTATTACCCCATTGAAGTATGAGCAGTTCTTC,CASSITPLKYEQFF
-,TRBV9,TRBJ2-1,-,TGTGCCAGCAGCGAGCTAGCGTCCGCCGGTTTACAGTTCTTC,CASSELASAGLQFF